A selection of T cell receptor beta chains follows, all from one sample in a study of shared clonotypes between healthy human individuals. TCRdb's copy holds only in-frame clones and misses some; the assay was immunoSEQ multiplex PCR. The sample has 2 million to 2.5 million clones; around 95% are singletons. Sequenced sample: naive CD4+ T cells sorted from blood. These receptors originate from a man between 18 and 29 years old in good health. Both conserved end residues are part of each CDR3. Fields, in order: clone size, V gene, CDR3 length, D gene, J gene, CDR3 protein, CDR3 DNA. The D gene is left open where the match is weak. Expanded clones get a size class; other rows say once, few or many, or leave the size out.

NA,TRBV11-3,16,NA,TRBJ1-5,CASSEGLGAYNQPQHF,TGTGCCAGCAGCGAGGGATTGGGGGCCTACAATCAGCCCCAGCATTTT
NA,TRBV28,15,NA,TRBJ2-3,CATLPPGGLGDTQYF,TGTGCCACCCTCCCCCCCGGGGGCCTCGGAGATACGCAGTATTTT
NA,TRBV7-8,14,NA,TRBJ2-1,CASSSRASYNEQFF,TGTGCCAGCAGCTCCCGGGCGAGTTACAATGAGCAGTTCTTC
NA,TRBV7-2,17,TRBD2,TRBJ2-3,CASSPVGGGAGTDTQYF,TGTGCCAGCAGCCCAGTGGGCGGGGGGGCCGGCACAGATACGCAGTATTTT
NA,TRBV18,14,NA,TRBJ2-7,CASSLDQSQGEQYF,TGTGCCAGCTCACTTGATCAATCTCAGGGCGAGCAGTACTTC
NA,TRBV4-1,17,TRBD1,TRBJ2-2,CASSRTPGTGGIGELFF,TGCGCCAGCAGCCGCACCCCCGGGACAGGGGGGATCGGGGAGCTGTTTTTT
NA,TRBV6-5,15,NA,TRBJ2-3,CASSLLARGLDTQYF,TGTGCCAGCAGTCTACTAGCCCGAGGACTGGATACGCAGTATTTT
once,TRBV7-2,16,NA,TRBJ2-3,CASSLVSGLTGDTQYF,TGTGCCAGCAGCTTAGTAAGCGGCTTGACGGGAGATACGCAGTATTTT
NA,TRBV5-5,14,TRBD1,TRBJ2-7,CASSFDRGRYEQYF,TGTGCCAGCAGCTTTGACAGGGGTCGATACGAGCAGTACTTC
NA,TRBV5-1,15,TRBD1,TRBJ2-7,CASRDRTGPSYEQYF,TGCGCCAGCCGAGATAGGACAGGGCCCTCCTACGAGCAGTACTTC
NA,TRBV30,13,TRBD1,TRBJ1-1,CARDSQGGTEAFF,TGTGCCAGGGACAGCCAAGGTGGGACTGAAGCTTTCTTT